The rows below give T cell receptor beta chains drawn from one sample of a study of blood T cell repertoires in COVID-19. Sequenced by immunoSEQ multiplex PCR; TCRdb stores in-frame clones only, minus some. The table shows some 180,000 clones, with approximately 80% occurring only once. Sequencing used PBMCs or T cells enriched from blood (not recorded which). All receptors derive from a man aged 60-69 years who had been exposed to COVID-19. Each CDR3 is given with its conserved first and last residue. The D gene is left open where the match is weak. Only some rows state a clone size, as once, few, many or a class for expanded clones.

j_gene: TRBJ1-5
v_gene: TRBV5-8
abundance: NA
d_gene: NA
CDR3aa: CASSGGGGSNQPQHF
CDR3nt: TGTGCCAGCAGCGGGGGCGGGGGTAGCAATCAGCCCCAGCATTTT

j_gene: TRBJ1-1
v_gene: TRBV30
abundance: NA
d_gene: NA
CDR3aa: CAWGRSGRHFAEAFF
CDR3nt: TGTGCCTGGGGTCGTTCGGGGAGACATTTCGCTGAAGCTTTCTTT

j_gene: TRBJ1-1
v_gene: TRBV19
abundance: NA
d_gene: TRBD1
CDR3aa: CASSTTGIGTGAFF
CDR3nt: TGTGCCAGTAGCACGACAGGGATTGGGACAGGAGCTTTCTTT

j_gene: TRBJ2-5
v_gene: TRBV11-2
abundance: NA
d_gene: NA
CDR3aa: CASSSEQGLETQYF
CDR3nt: TGTGCCAGCAGCTCGGAGCAGGGTCTGGAGACCCAGTACTTC

j_gene: TRBJ2-3
v_gene: TRBV27
abundance: NA
d_gene: TRBD2
CDR3aa: CASSFQAGSLWGTDTQYF
CDR3nt: TGTGCCAGCAGTTTTCAAGCGGGATCTTTGTGGGGCACAGATACGCAGTATTTT

j_gene: TRBJ1-3
v_gene: TRBV10-3
abundance: NA
d_gene: TRBD1
CDR3aa: CAITRDRSPSGNTIYF
CDR3nt: TGTGCCATCACCCGGGACAGGTCTCCCTCTGGAAACACCATATATTTT

j_gene: TRBJ1-5
v_gene: TRBV27
abundance: NA
d_gene: NA
CDR3aa: CASSYTGQRQPQHF
CDR3nt: TGTGCCAGCAGTTATACAGGGCAACGTCAGCCCCAGCATTTT

j_gene: TRBJ2-7
v_gene: TRBV3-1/TRBV3-2
abundance: NA
d_gene: NA
CDR3aa: CASSPRGRYEQYF
CDR3nt: TGTGCCAGCAGCCCCCGGGGAAGGTACGAGCAGTACTTC

j_gene: TRBJ1-1
v_gene: TRBV2
abundance: NA
d_gene: TRBD1
CDR3aa: CASSEDRGRGTEAFF
CDR3nt: TGTGCCAGCAGTGAAGACAGGGGGCGAGGCACTGAAGCTTTCTTT

j_gene: TRBJ2-7
v_gene: TRBV3-1/TRBV3-2
abundance: NA
d_gene: TRBD2
CDR3aa: CASSRVSGRAYEQYF
CDR3nt: TGTGCCAGCAGCCGAGTTAGCGGGAGGGCCTACGAGCAGTACTTC

j_gene: TRBJ1-2
v_gene: TRBV7-2
abundance: NA
d_gene: NA
CDR3aa: CASRDPRGRDGYTF
CDR3nt: TGTGCCAGCAGAGACCCGCGGGGGAGGGATGGCTACACCTTC

j_gene: TRBJ1-5
v_gene: TRBV7-2
abundance: NA
d_gene: NA
CDR3aa: CASSPNPGNNQPQHF
CDR3nt: TGTGCCAGCAGCCCCAATCCAGGGAACAATCAGCCCCAGCATTTT

j_gene: TRBJ1-1
v_gene: TRBV9
abundance: NA
d_gene: TRBD1
CDR3aa: CASSVDDRANTEAFF
CDR3nt: TGTGCCAGCAGCGTAGACGACAGGGCCAACACTGAAGCTTTCTTT

j_gene: TRBJ2-1
v_gene: TRBV2
abundance: NA
d_gene: TRBD1
CDR3aa: CASSVQGDEQFF
CDR3nt: TGTGCCAGCAGTGTACAGGGGGATGAGCAGTTCTTC

j_gene: TRBJ2-4
v_gene: TRBV30
abundance: once
d_gene: NA
CDR3aa: CAWSDRLLKNIQYF
CDR3nt: TGTGCCTGGAGTGACAGGCTTCTCAAAAACATTCAGTACTTC

j_gene: TRBJ1-2
v_gene: TRBV4-2
abundance: NA
d_gene: NA
CDR3aa: CASSGETGYFGYTF
CDR3nt: TGTGCCAGCAGCGGGGAGACAGGTTATTTTGGCTACACCTTC

j_gene: TRBJ2-1
v_gene: TRBV5-1
abundance: once
d_gene: NA
CDR3aa: CASSSAGQLSVPNEQFF
CDR3nt: TGCGCCAGCAGCTCAGCCGGACAGCTAAGCGTTCCCAATGAGCAGTTCTTC

j_gene: TRBJ1-1
v_gene: TRBV3-1/TRBV3-2
abundance: NA
d_gene: NA
CDR3aa: CASSLMGGNRNTEAFF
CDR3nt: TGTGCCAGCAGCCTCATGGGGGGGAATAGGAACACTGAAGCTTTCTTT

j_gene: TRBJ1-2
v_gene: TRBV5-4
abundance: NA
d_gene: TRBD1
CDR3aa: CASSLDPPKQGIGGYTF
CDR3nt: TGTGCCAGCAGCTTGGACCCTCCTAAACAGGGGATTGGTGGCTACACCTTC

j_gene: TRBJ2-7
v_gene: TRBV5-4
abundance: NA
d_gene: TRBD2
CDR3aa: CASSASTGTSVYEQYF
CDR3nt: TGTGCCAGCAGCGCCTCCACCGGGACTAGCGTCTACGAGCAGTACTTC

j_gene: TRBJ2-7
v_gene: TRBV3-1/TRBV3-2
abundance: once
d_gene: NA
CDR3aa: CASSPLLEFYEQYF
CDR3nt: TGTGCCAGCAGCCCTTTACTAGAGTTCTACGAGCAGTACTTC

j_gene: TRBJ1-6
v_gene: TRBV11-3
abundance: NA
d_gene: NA
CDR3aa: CASSFGDNSPLHF
CDR3nt: TGTGCCAGCAGCTTCGGGGATAATTCACCCCTCCACTTT

j_gene: TRBJ1-1
v_gene: TRBV7-2
abundance: NA
d_gene: NA
CDR3aa: CASSVDGVKGAFF
CDR3nt: TGTGCCAGCAGCGTAGATGGGGTAAAGGGGGCTTTCTTT

j_gene: TRBJ2-3
v_gene: TRBV18
abundance: NA
d_gene: NA
CDR3aa: CASSPKGPGQGRTDTQYF
CDR3nt: TGTGCCAGCTCACCAAAGGGGCCTGGGCAGGGCCGCACAGATACGCAGTATTTT

j_gene: TRBJ1-4
v_gene: TRBV9
abundance: NA
d_gene: NA
CDR3aa: CASSVGQVNEKLFF
CDR3nt: TGTGCCAGCAGCGTAGGACAGGTTAATGAAAAACTGTTTTTT

j_gene: TRBJ1-1
v_gene: TRBV28
abundance: NA
d_gene: NA
CDR3aa: CASSPQGTEAFF
CDR3nt: TGTGCCAGCAGTCCCCAGGGGACTGAAGCTTTCTTT

j_gene: TRBJ1-1
v_gene: TRBV2
abundance: once
d_gene: TRBD1
CDR3aa: CASRLQGADTEAFF
CDR3nt: TGTGCCAGCAGACTACAGGGGGCCGACACTGAAGCTTTCTTT

j_gene: TRBJ1-6
v_gene: TRBV27
abundance: once
d_gene: NA
CDR3aa: CASSLFLSSPLHF
CDR3nt: TGTGCCAGCAGTTTATTCTTGTCTTCACCCCTCCACTTT